This entry concerns a single T cell receptor beta chain. What it binds is unknown. This specimen belongs to a study of T-cell memory formation after mild COVID-19. Looking at the study overall: Clusters of TCRs were largely donor specific.

Notes on the study in general: There was a balanced CD4/CD8 profile in clones contracting day 15 to 85, and later expanders leaned CD4+.

TCRdb reprocessed the 5' RACE reads with MiXCR, giving one entry per CDR3 protein. This table holds about 110,000 distinct CDR3 sequences, around 12% found once. CDR3 length: 14 amino acids. Germline assignment: CDR1 MNHEY and CDR2 SVGAGI. V lost 6 bases and J lost 0, with 8 bases in between. This clonotype was sampled from an adult woman who had mild COVID-19 (a few samples of this study predate the infection). Cell type and time point are not known. The source material was PBMCs or a T cell subset sorted from them (not recorded which). The genes are TRBV6-5 and TRBJ2-2; D gene uncertain. The CDR3 region is CASSPLTNTGELFF. For the CDR3, the DNA is TGTGCCAGCAGCCCACTAACGAACACCGGGGAGCTGTTTTTT.